This TCR beta chain emerged from a study of shared clonotypes between healthy human individuals. Study background: For every donor, three CD4 naive, three CD4 memory, two CD8 naive and one CD8 memory plates were used. Findings and caveats of the study: Limitation of the genetic and exposure-history diversity represented came from the few donors. Clonotypes that were shared across a few donors made up approximately 5% of naive CD4 clonotypes.

Details on this clone: Its target is not known. Other DNA sequences in this sample translate to the same CDR3.

Only CD45RO-negative cells positively selected for CCR7 counted as naive CD8 cells, so terminally differentiated effector memory CD45RA+ cells were excluded. Sequenced by immunoSEQ multiplex PCR; TCRdb stores in-frame clones only, minus some. The repertoire holds about 2 million clones, with about 95% as singletons. Sequenced sample: naive CD8+ T cells sorted from blood. This sequence originates from a young man in good health.

CDR3: CASSVAGPSGNTIYF. The DNA of the CDR3 is TGTGCCAGCAGCGTTGCAGGCCCCTCTGGAAACACCATATATTTT. The chain links TRBV9 to TRBJ1-3; D unresolved. CDR1 and CDR2 (germline): SGDLS, YYNGEE. V was trimmed by 2 bases and J by 0 bases, leaving 9 bases between them. The CDR3 contains 15 residues. The whole variable domain, filled in from reference TRBV9 and TRBJ1-3, reads DSGVTQTPKHLITATGQRVTLRCSPRSGDLSVYWYQQSLDQGLQFLIQYYNGEERAKGNILERFSAQQFPDLHSELNLSSLELGDSALYFCASSVAGPSGNTIYFGEGSWLTVV.